One and the same sample provided the 22 T cell receptor beta chains below, sequenced in a study of human T cells and chemical hapten exposure. Documented time point: patch test 1, 2 weeks after DPC sensitization. Sample treatment: therapeutic diphenylcyclopropenone sensitization with weekly scalp DPC. Using its own MiXCR run on the RACE reads, TCRdb lists one record per CDR3 protein. The sample shows 380,000 or so distinct CDR3 sequences, roughly 5% of them seen only once. Sequencing used whole blood, obtained in connection with sensitization to the hapten diphenylcyclopropenone (DPC). The origin of the receptors is a woman aged 45-60 years with alopecia areata. Some clones in this sample may be carry-over from other donors' samples.

Ten or more counts support this clonotype. The chain joins TRBV12-3 or TRBV12-4 to TRBJ2-6; D is perhaps TRBD1 (5 bases). This CDR3 has 15 residues. V dropped 2 bases and J dropped 4 bases, with 9 bases sitting between them. The CDR3 region is CASSLSRAGANVLTF. CDR3 bases: TGTGCCAGCAGTTTAAGCAGGGCGGGGGCCAACGTCCTGACTTTC.

This clonotype came up many times. The chain has TRBV28 and TRBJ2-1; D remains unclear. The V gene lost 8 bases and the J gene lost 5 bases, with 22 bases spanning the gap. Germline CDR1 is MDHEN and CDR2 is SYDVKM. The CDR3 is 16 residues long. CDR3 nucleotides: TGTGCCAGCTGGCCTGCAGCAGGAGCTTTAAACAATGAGCAGTTCTTC. It specifies CASWPAAGALNNEQFF.

This clonotype was observed many times. The chain employs TRBV7-9 and TRBJ1-1; TRBD1 is a possible D gene (5 bases). The CDR3 has 15 amino acids. V gave up 4 bases and J gave up 4 bases, with 16 bases separating them. The germline CDR1 and CDR2 sequences are SEHNR and FQNEAQ (reference sequence). CDR3: CASSSPGRAGTEAFF. The CDR3 nucleotides are TGTGCCAGCAGCTCCCCAGGGAGGGCAGGCACTGAAGCTTTCTTT.

The J gene is TRBJ2-3, the V gene TRBV5-1; D might be TRBD1 or TRBD2, each matching 5 bases. CDR3 length: 15 amino acids. CDR1 and CDR2 from the germline V gene are SGHRS and YFSETQ. The ends were cut back, 0 bases at V and 6 bases at J, with 14 bases in the middle. CDR3 DNA: TGCGCCAGCAGCTTGGGGGACGACCTAAGGGATACGCAGTATTTT. As protein: CASSLGDDLRDTQYF.

This clonotype occurred a few times. The chain links TRBV7-2 to TRBJ2-3; tentative D call: TRBD1 (5 bases). The germline V gene encodes CDR1 SGHTA and CDR2 FQGNSA. This CDR3 region has 16 residues. Between the trimmed V and J ends, which lost 7 bases and 3 bases, there was a span of 20 bases. CDR3 loop: CASTLPIREGTDTQYF. Written as DNA, the CDR3 is TGTGCCAGCACCCTACCAATCAGGGAAGGGACAGATACGCAGTATTTT.

This clonotype showed up just a few times. This chain uses TRBV6-2 or TRBV6-3 with TRBJ2-1; the D gene is possibly TRBD2 (6 bases). V dropped 0 bases and J dropped 6 bases, with 12 bases sitting between them. CDR1 and CDR2 (germline): MNHEY, SVGEGT. The CDR3 loop spans 15 amino acids. CDR3 in DNA: TGTGCCAGCAGTTACTCCCGGGACTTGATCAATGAGCAGTTCTTC. Its translation is CASSYSRDLINEQFF.

This clonotype was seen only a few times. The genes are TRBV29-1 and TRBJ2-3, with D possibly matching TRBD1 (8 bases). Germline V lookup: CDR1 SQVTM, CDR2 ANQGSEA. CDR3 length: 17 amino acids. V was shortened by 5 bases and J by 2 bases, with 23 bases between the two germline ends. The CDR3 DNA is TGCAGCGTTCCCGGACAGGGAGGGCATAGGGACACAGATACGCAGTATTTT. This sequence encodes CSVPGQGGHRDTDTQYF.

In this sample, this clonotype turned up many times. The chain couples TRBV7-4 to TRBJ1-4; D is uncertain. This CDR3 spans 18 amino acids. In germline, CDR1 is SGHVT, CDR2 SQSDAQ. V lost 4 bases to trimming and J lost 1 base, with 19 bases between them. CDR3 bases: TGTGCCAGCAGCTCAACCGCGACGAAGACGCAAACTAATGAAAAACTGTTTTTT. It encodes CASSSTATKTQTNEKLFF. Full variable domain (remainder filled in from reference TRBV7-4 and TRBJ1-4): GAGVSQSPRYKVAKRGRDVALRCDSISGHVTLYWYRQTLGQGSEVLTYSQSDAQRDKSGRPSGRFSAERPERSVSTLKIQRTEQGDSAVYLCASSSTATKTQTNEKLFFGSGTQLSVL.

There are many counts of this clonotype. The V gene is TRBV2, the J gene TRBJ2-5, with 11 bases identical to TRBD2. V lost 8 bases, J lost 7 bases, and 15 bases stayed unmatched. The CDR3 runs to 16 residues. From germline, CDR1 is SNHLY and CDR2 FYNNEI. CDR3 loop: CASLKSSGGNAGTQYF. CDR3 nucleotides: TGTGCCAGCCTAAAATCTAGCGGGGGGAATGCGGGGACCCAGTACTTC.

The sample holds a few counts of this clonotype. The chain carries TRBV3-1 and TRBJ2-7; D might be TRBD1 (5 bases). Trimming removed 4 bases from V and 6 bases from J, with 13 bases in between. The CDR3 covers 13 residues. Germline CDR1 and CDR2: LGHDT and YNNKEL (reference sequence). CDR3 DNA sequence: TGTGCCAGCAGCCTCGGCAGGGTAGCCGAGCAGTACTTC. This sequence encodes CASSLGRVAEQYF.

This clonotype occurred a few times. The V and J genes are TRBV20-1 and TRBJ2-7; either TRBD1 or TRBD2 may supply D (5 bases each). CDR3 length equals 14 residues. Germline V CDR1 and CDR2: DFQATT, SNEGSKA (reference sequence). V was pared by 0 bases and J by 7 bases, with 16 bases between. CDR3: CSARDTGAVWEQYF. CDR3 nucleotides: TGCAGTGCTAGAGATACCGGGGCGGTCTGGGAGCAGTACTTC.

In this sample, this clonotype turned up many times. The CDR3 nucleotides are TGTGCCAGCAGAGTGCGACAGGGGTTTTGGAACGAGCAGTACTTC. Residues: CASRVRQGFWNEQYF. This chain connects TRBV2 to TRBJ2-7; 8 nucleotides align to TRBD1. CDR1 SNHLY and CDR2 FYNNEI come from the germline V gene. V trimming: 6 bases; J trimming: 5 bases; junction bases outside the gene matches: 12. The CDR3 sequence is 15 residues long.

The sample holds a few counts of this clonotype. J is TRBJ2-3 and V is TRBV7-6, with a possible D match to TRBD2 (6 bases). Trimming stripped 5 bases from V and 1 base from J, with 16 bases between. Germline values: CDR1 SGHVS, CDR2 FNYEAQ. The CDR3 consists of 16 residues. The CDR3 DNA follows: TGTGCCAGCAGCCGGGCCATCGGGGAGGGCACAGATACGCAGTATTTT. Amino acid sequence: CASSRAIGEGTDTQYF.

This clonotype has just a few counts. The chain joins TRBV6-1 to TRBJ2-3; 10 nucleotides agree with TRBD2. Per germline, CDR1 MNHNS and CDR2 SASEGT. This CDR3 spans 17 amino acids. V shed 2 bases, J shed 6 bases, and the junction held 11 bases outside the gene matches. CDR3 sequence: CASSETPPAGGLDTQYF. As DNA, the CDR3 is TGTGCCAGCAGTGAAACCCCTCCAGCGGGGGGGCTGGATACGCAGTATTTT.

The V and J genes are TRBV28 and TRBJ2-6; D is ambiguous. Germline V CDR1 and CDR2: MDHEN, SYDVKM. This CDR3 spans 14 amino acids. V dropped 10 bases and J dropped 1 base, with 11 bases sitting between them. The CDR3 DNA follows: TGTGCCATCTCAGACGGGTCTGGGGCCAACGTCCTGACTTTC. Encoded protein: CAISDGSGANVLTF.

This clonotype has ten or more counts. This chain connects TRBV6-1 to TRBJ1-6; D is undetermined. There are 14 residues in the CDR3. Looked up from germline, CDR1 is MNHNS and CDR2 is SASEGT. With 4 bases removed from V and 2 bases from J, the gap between germline ends came to 6 bases. The CDR3 sequence is CASSVETYNSPLHF. DNA of the CDR3: TGTGCCAGCAGTGTGGAGACCTATAATTCACCCCTCCACTTT.

This clonotype was observed a handful of times. This sequence joins TRBV12-3 or TRBV12-4 and TRBJ1-3, with a possible D match to TRBD1 (6 bases). This CDR3 spans 15 amino acids. V lost 5 bases and J 0 bases, leaving 11 bases between the germline ends. The CDR3 protein is CASSPLTGSGNTIYF. As DNA, the CDR3 is TGTGCCAGCAGTCCCTTGACAGGCTCTGGAAACACCATATATTTT.

The chain couples TRBV7-9 to TRBJ1-5; TRBD1 matches 9 bases. The CDR3 extends over 17 amino acids. The germline CDR1 and CDR2 sequences are SEHNR and FQNEAQ (reference sequence). V lost 5 bases, J lost 1 base, and 9 bases stayed unmatched. The CDR3 sequence: CASSMGQGSLSNQPQHF. The CDR3 nucleotides read TGTGCCAGCAGCATGGGACAGGGCTCCTTAAGCAATCAGCCCCAGCATTTT.

The chain is built from TRBV7-2 and TRBJ2-5; unclear D gene. This CDR3 comprises 13 residues. V lost 1 base to trimming and J lost 5 bases, with 8 bases between them. The V gene's germline CDR1 is SGHTA and CDR2 FQGNSA. The CDR3 DNA is TGTGCCAGCAGCTTAGTCCCGTTGGAGACCCAGTACTTC. Protein sequence: CASSLVPLETQYF.

This clonotype was seen at least ten times. J is TRBJ1-1 and V is TRBV14, with no clear D. Trimming stripped 4 bases from V and 0 bases from J, with 15 bases between. The CDR3 contains 16 residues. Germline values: CDR1 SGHDN, CDR2 FVKESK. DNA for the CDR3: TGTGCCAGCAGCCCAAGGCTCCCCGGGGTGAACACTGAAGCTTTCTTT. Amino acid sequence: CASSPRLPGVNTEAFF.

This clonotype was detected many times. V and J are TRBV7-8 and TRBJ1-1; 8 nucleotides align to TRBD1. The CDR3 is 15 amino acids. CDR1 is SGHVS and CDR2 is FQNEAQ in the germline V gene. The V and J ends lost 3 bases and 6 bases, in that order; junction bases with no gene match: 9. Here the CDR3 DNA reads TGTGCCAGCAGCTTTGACGACGACAGGGGAGCTGAAGCTTTCTTT. Its translation is CASSFDDDRGAEAFF.

This clonotype was observed at least ten times. The rearrangement uses TRBV5-1 and TRBJ2-3; D is perhaps TRBD2 (7 bases). This CDR3 is built from 15 residues. Germline CDR1 reads SGHRS; CDR2 reads YFSETQ. Trimming removed 0 bases at V and 5 bases at J, with 13 bases between. CDR3 nucleotide sequence: TGCGCCAGCAGCTTGGTTTACGGGGGGCTAGATACGCAGTATTTT. Translated, it gives CASSLVYGGLDTQYF.